This TCR beta chain comes out of a study of Graves' ophthalmopathy and Graves' hyperthyroidism. Study at large: The collection of peripheral blood took place at initial diagnosis, before any treatment.

Study conclusions and caveats: Ophthalmopathy could be told apart from stable hyperthyroidism by a 13-signature model (about 88% sensitivity, 80% to 84% specificity).

This CDR3 is 14 amino acids long. Germline V lookup: CDR1 ENHRY, CDR2 SYGVKD. The germline V and J ends were trimmed by 0 bases and 6 bases, with 11 bases remaining between them. To note about this clonotype: Its antigen is unidentified.

Scientists amplified the TCR beta CDR3 regions from RNA transcripts. Amplification began with first-round RT-PCR using HTBI primers, then second-round multiplex PCR was performed. TCRdb reprocessed the multiplex PCR reads via MiXCR and lists one record per CDR3 protein. The sample consists of 230,000 or so distinct CDR3 sequences, less than 55% of them appearing once. The sequenced sample was peripheral blood. The receptor's source is an adult man with Graves' ophthalmopathy. The rearrangement links TRBV10-3 to TRBJ1-2; no reliable D call. Written as DNA, the CDR3 is TGTGCCATCAGTGAGTCTTCGACTGAAGATGGCTACACCTTC. It codes for CAISESSTEDGYTF.